This is a list of T cell receptor beta chains from one sample in a study of blood T cell repertoires in COVID-19. TCRdb keeps only in-frame clones here, not all; method: immunoSEQ multiplex PCR. The sample lists 300,000 to 350,000 clones, about nine tenths occurring once. The sequenced sample consisted of peripheral blood. These receptors all stem from a man between 18 and 29 years old with active or convalescent COVID-19. CDR3s include the opening cysteine and the closing phenylalanine or tryptophan. Fields, in order: clone size, D gene, J gene, V gene, CDR3 DNA, CDR3 protein. A D gene is named only where the DNA matches it firmly. Size is omitted from some rows. Given values are once, few, many or a class for expanded clones.

few,.,TRBJ1-6,TRBV5-1,TGCGCCAGCAGCCGCCGGCGAGGATCCGATAATTCACCCCTCCACTTT,CASSRRRGSDNSPLHF
.,.,TRBJ1-1,TRBV28,TGTGCCAGCAGTTCACCCCCGGCAGGGCCAGCGAACACTGAAGCTTTCTTT,CASSSPPAGPANTEAFF
.,.,TRBJ2-7,TRBV28,TGTGCCAGCAGACGAGCTCTAGCGACCCTGGGGGAGCAGTACTTC,CASRRALATLGEQYF
.,.,TRBJ2-7,TRBV11-2,TGTGCCAGCAGCTTAGTACTCGTCGATCAGTACTTC,CASSLVLVDQYF
.,.,TRBJ1-3,TRBV7-3,TGTGCCAGCAGCTTGGGCTTAGATCATTCGGACACCATATATTTT,CASSLGLDHSDTIYF
once,.,TRBJ2-7,TRBV2,TGTGCCAGCAGAGACACAGGGCACTCCTACGAGCAGTACTTC,CASRDTGHSYEQYF
.,TRBD2,TRBJ2-5,TRBV18,TGTGCCAGCTCACCGACTAGCGGGAGGGCGGAGACCCAGTACTTC,CASSPTSGRAETQYF
.,.,TRBJ1-1,TRBV11-1,TGTGCCAGCAGCTCCCCCTCGCGAGGGGGAGTAGCTTTCTTT,CASSSPSRGGVAFF
.,.,TRBJ2-1,TRBV7-9,TGTGCCAGCAGCTTAGGCCAGGGGCCCCATGAGCAGTTCTTC,CASSLGQGPHEQFF
.,TRBD1,TRBJ1-1,TRBV28,TGTGCCAGCAGTCCCACCCCGGGACAGTTGAACACTGAAGCTTTCTTT,CASSPTPGQLNTEAFF
.,.,TRBJ2-1,TRBV28,TGTGCCAGCAGTCCCCACTGGATACGCCAGGATGAGCAGTTCTTC,CASSPHWIRQDEQFF
.,TRBD1,TRBJ1-2,TRBV6-2/TRBV6-3,TGTGCCAGCAGTTCCCTGGACAGGTATGGCTACACCTTC,CASSSLDRYGYTF
.,.,TRBJ1-1,TRBV2,TGTGCCAGCAGTCCACAGGTTAACACTGAAGCTTTCTTT,CASSPQVNTEAFF
.,TRBD2,TRBJ2-7,TRBV3-1/TRBV3-2,TGTGCCAGCAGCCCCGGACTAGCCCACAGACACGAGCAGTACTTC,CASSPGLAHRHEQYF
.,.,TRBJ2-3,TRBV6-4,TGTGCCAGCAGCGCAGCGCCCGGCACAGATACGCAGTATTTT,CASSAAPGTDTQYF
.,TRBD1,TRBJ2-7,TRBV7-9,TGTGCCAGCAGCCCGATGACAGGGAACCTGTTCTACGAGCAGTACTTC,CASSPMTGNLFYEQYF
.,TRBD2,TRBJ2-5,TRBV11-2,TGTGCCAGCAGCACAGTAGCGGGGCCCCAAGAGACCCAGTACTTC,CASSTVAGPQETQYF
.,TRBD1,TRBJ1-6,TRBV25-1,TGTGCCAGCAGTGTAGGGACAGGGGCTTCACCCCTCCACTTT,CASSVGTGASPLHF
.,TRBD2,TRBJ2-5,TRBV7-3,TGTGCCAGCAGCTTAACGCCAGCGGGACTGGAAAAAGAGACCCAGTACTTC,CASSLTPAGLEKETQYF
once,TRBD1,TRBJ1-5,TRBV6-2/TRBV6-3,TGTGCCAGCAGTTACGATGGCAGGGGGCTTAGGGGACTTCAGCCCCAGCATTTT,CASSYDGRGLRGLQPQHF
.,.,TRBJ2-1,TRBV4-1,TGCGCCAGCAGCCTCGAGGGAGGCCTTTACAATGAGCAGTTCTTC,CASSLEGGLYNEQFF
.,.,TRBJ1-6,TRBV25-1,TGTGCCAGCAGTGAGTGGGACTATTCACCCCTCCACTTT,CASSEWDYSPLHF
.,.,TRBJ2-7,TRBV28,TGTGCCAGCAGTTACAGGGATTACGAGCAGTACTTC,CASSYRDYEQYF
.,TRBD2,TRBJ2-7,TRBV6-2/TRBV6-3,TGTGCCAGCAGTTCCTCGGGACTAGCCGCACTCATGCAGTACTTC,CASSSSGLAALMQYF
.,TRBD1,TRBJ1-5,TRBV19,TGTGCCAGTAGTATAACGACAGGGGTTAGAAATCAGCCCCAGCATTTT,CASSITTGVRNQPQHF
.,TRBD2,TRBJ2-5,TRBV7-9,TGTGCCAGCAGCTTAGCGGGCGGGAGCTACCAAGAGACCCAGTACTTC,CASSLAGGSYQETQYF
.,.,TRBJ1-5,TRBV19,TGTGCCACCTCAAATTGGGGAGATCAGCCCCAGCATTTT,CATSNWGDQPQHF
.,TRBD1,TRBJ1-3,TRBV7-2,TGTGCCAGCAGACCAGGGGGGTCCAACTCTGGAAACACCATATATTTT,CASRPGGSNSGNTIYF
.,TRBD1,TRBJ1-5,TRBV2,TGTGCCAGCAGATCACAGGGGGCGACTAATCAGCCCCAGCATTTT,CASRSQGATNQPQHF
.,TRBD2,TRBJ2-3,TRBV7-2,TGTGCCAGCAGCTCAGGACTAGGGTCATCAGATACGCAGTATTTT,CASSSGLGSSDTQYF
.,TRBD1,TRBJ1-1,TRBV29-1,TGCAGCGTCCGGGGGGCTACAGGGGGCGGAAGGTGGACTGAAGCTTTCTTT,CSVRGATGGGRWTEAFF
once,TRBD1,TRBJ1-1,TRBV7-9,TGTGCCAGCAGCTGGGGACAGGGGAAGAACACTGAAGCTTTCTTT,CASSWGQGKNTEAFF
.,.,TRBJ2-7,TRBV11-2,TGTGCCAGCAGCTTAGATCCGGGAAACGAGCAGTACTTC,CASSLDPGNEQYF
.,TRBD2,TRBJ2-5,TRBV2,TGTGCCAGCAAAGGACTAGCGGGGGGGGTTGGAGAGACCCAGTACTTC,CASKGLAGGVGETQYF
.,TRBD1,TRBJ1-3,TRBV9,TGTGCCAGCAGCGTCCGGACAGGGACTGGAAACACCATATATTTT,CASSVRTGTGNTIYF
once,.,TRBJ1-4,TRBV3-1/TRBV3-2,TGTGCCAGCAGCCTCGCCCCGGATTGGAGTGAAAAACTGTTTTTT,CASSLAPDWSEKLFF
.,TRBD2,TRBJ2-7,TRBV5-1,TGCGCCAGCAGTTTCCTTAGCGGGACACTTTCCTACGAGCAGTACTTC,CASSFLSGTLSYEQYF
few,.,TRBJ1-6,TRBV19,TGTGCCAGTAGTAACCGGGTTAATTCACCCCTCCACTTT,CASSNRVNSPLHF
.,.,TRBJ2-1,TRBV14,TGTGCCAGCAGCCAAAGGAGCTCCTACAATGAGCAGTTCTTC,CASSQRSSYNEQFF
.,.,TRBJ1-6,TRBV6-5,TGTGCCAGCAGTCGCCCCTCGGGGTACAATTCACCCCTCCACTTT,CASSRPSGYNSPLHF
.,TRBD2,TRBJ2-1,TRBV7-2,TGTGCCAGCAGCTTACTAGCGGGAGTACCCTACAATGAGCAGTTCTTC,CASSLLAGVPYNEQFF
.,TRBD1,TRBJ2-1,TRBV5-1,TGCGCCAGCAGCGGACTGACAGGGGGTACCTACAATGAGCAGTTCTTC,CASSGLTGGTYNEQFF
once,TRBD1,TRBJ1-1,TRBV7-9,TGTGCCAGCAGCCCGCCGTTTGGGCAGGGGGAAACTGAAGCTTTCTTT,CASSPPFGQGETEAFF
.,TRBD2,TRBJ2-1,TRBV3-1/TRBV3-2,TGTGCCAGCAGCCAAGACCTAGCGGGGGACAATGAGCAGTTCTTC,CASSQDLAGDNEQFF
few,.,TRBJ1-5,TRBV29-1,TGCAGCGTTGATAAAAACTATAGCAATCAGCCCCAGCATTTT,CSVDKNYSNQPQHF
.,.,TRBJ1-5,TRBV28,TGTGCCAGCAGTTTTTTGGGGGAGGCTGACAATCAGCCCCAGCATTTT,CASSFLGEADNQPQHF
.,.,TRBJ2-5,TRBV13,TGTGCCAGCAGCCCCAGGTCCCAAGAGACCCAGTACTTC,CASSPRSQETQYF
.,.,TRBJ2-5,TRBV7-9,TGTGCCAGCGAGGGACTGGCCCAAGAGACCCAGTACTTC,CASEGLAQETQYF
.,.,TRBJ1-1,TRBV5-4,TGTGCCAGCAGTTTTACCGCGGTAACCCCCACTGAAGCTTTCTTT,CASSFTAVTPTEAFF
.,.,TRBJ1-2,TRBV7-8,TGTGCCAGCAGCCACCCTTTGGGGCGCGGCTACACCTTC,CASSHPLGRGYTF
.,.,TRBJ2-1,TRBV4-1,TGCGCCAGCAGCCAAGCCTATGGCTACAATGAGCAGTTCTTC,CASSQAYGYNEQFF
.,TRBD2,TRBJ2-1,TRBV19,TGTGCCAGTAGTATAACCCTAGCGGGAGTTTTGTATGGTTCCAATGAGCAGTTCTTC,CASSITLAGVLYGSNEQFF
.,TRBD1,TRBJ1-6,TRBV2,TGTGCCAGCACCGGGACAGGGGCCTTCAATTCACCCCTCCACTTT,CASTGTGAFNSPLHF
.,.,TRBJ1-4,TRBV4-1,TGCGCCAGCAGCCAAGCAGCAACTAATGAAAAACTGTTTTTT,CASSQAATNEKLFF